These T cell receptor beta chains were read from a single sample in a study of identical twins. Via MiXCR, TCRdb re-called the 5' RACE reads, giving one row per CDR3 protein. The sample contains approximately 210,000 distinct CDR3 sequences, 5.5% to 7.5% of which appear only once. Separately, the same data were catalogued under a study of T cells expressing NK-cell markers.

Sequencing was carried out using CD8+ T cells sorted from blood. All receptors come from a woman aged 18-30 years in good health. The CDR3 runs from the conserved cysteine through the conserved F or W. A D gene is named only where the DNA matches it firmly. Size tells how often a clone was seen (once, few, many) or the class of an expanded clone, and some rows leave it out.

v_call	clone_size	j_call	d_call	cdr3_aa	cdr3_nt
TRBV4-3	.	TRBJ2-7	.	CASSPGHFYEQYF	TGCGCCAGCAGCCCGGGACACTTCTACGAGCAGTACTTC
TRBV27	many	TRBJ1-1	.	CASSWSREGEAFF	TGTGCCAGCAGCTGGTCCAGGGAGGGTGAAGCTTTCTTT
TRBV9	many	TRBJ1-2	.	CASSVGRADYGYTF	TGTGCCAGCAGCGTAGGAAGGGCTGACTATGGCTACACCTTC
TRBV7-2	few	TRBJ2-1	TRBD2	CASSLGAGGLYNEQFF	TGTGCCAGCAGCTTAGGAGCGGGAGGCCTCTACAATGAGCAGTTCTTC
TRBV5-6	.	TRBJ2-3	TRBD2	CAGRTSGTDTQYF	TGTGCGGGGAGGACTAGCGGAACAGATACGCAGTATTTT
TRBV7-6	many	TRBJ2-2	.	CASSPFSGELFF	TGTGCCAGCAGCCCCTTTTCCGGGGAGCTGTTTTTT
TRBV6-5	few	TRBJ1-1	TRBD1	CASSFQGTEVLNTEAFF	TGTGCCAGCAGTTTCCAAGGGACAGAAGTATTGAACACTGAAGCTTTCTTT
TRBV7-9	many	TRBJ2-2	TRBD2	CASSASGVGTGELFF	TGTGCCAGCAGCGCGAGCGGGGTGGGCACCGGGGAGCTGTTTTTT
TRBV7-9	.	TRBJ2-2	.	CASSSINGTSNTGELFF	TGTGCCAGCAGCTCGATTAATGGCACCTCGAACACCGGGGAGCTGTTTTTT
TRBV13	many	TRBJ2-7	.	CASSSSGASQPYYEQYF	TGTGCCAGCAGTTCTTCAGGGGCCTCCCAGCCTTACTACGAGCAGTACTTC
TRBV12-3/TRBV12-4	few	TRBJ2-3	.	CASSFVTGLADTQYF	TGTGCCAGCAGTTTCGTGACGGGGCTAGCGGATACGCAGTATTTT
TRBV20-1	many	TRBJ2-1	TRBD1	CSAGRGQDYNEQFF	TGCAGTGCAGGACGGGGACAGGATTACAATGAGCAGTTCTTC
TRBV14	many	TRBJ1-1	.	CASSHLRGASEAFF	TGTGCCAGCAGCCACTTGAGGGGGGCATCTGAAGCTTTCTTT
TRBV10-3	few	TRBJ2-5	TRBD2	CAISESTSGKQETQYF	TGTGCCATCAGTGAGTCTACTAGCGGCAAACAAGAGACCCAGTACTTC
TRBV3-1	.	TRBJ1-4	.	CASSQEAGGDEKLFF	TGTGCCAGCAGCCAAGAGGCGGGGGGCGATGAAAAACTGTTTTTT
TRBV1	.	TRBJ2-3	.	CTSSQGLREWQYF	TGCACCAGCAGCCAAGGTCTGAGAGAGTGGCAGTATTTT
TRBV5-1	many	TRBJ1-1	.	CASSLGALALGTEAFF	TGCGCCAGCAGCTTGGGGGCCTTGGCCCTAGGCACTGAAGCTTTCTTT